This T cell receptor (beta chain) stems from a study of blood T cell repertoires in COVID-19. Overall study: Italy, Spain and the United States were the sources of the convalescent and acute COVID-19 samples. Sample material is recorded as cDNA or gDNA derived from T cells, B-cell-depleted T cells, or PBMCs.

The V gene's germline CDR1 is SGHTA and CDR2 FQGNSA. Unmatched junction bases numbered 4, after V lost 4 bases and J lost 5 bases. The CDR3 sequence is 14 residues long. Source study methods: Using reference gene primer amplification, nucleated cell counts were estimated. The method was immunoSEQ multiplex PCR; TCRdb's version includes in-frame clones alone and lacks a portion of them. The DNA gave D and trimming, while V, J and clone size come from that table. The table lists about 160,000 clones, approximately 85% of them singletons. Material for sequencing was peripheral blood. The V gene is TRBV7-2, the J gene TRBJ1-5; 8 nucleotides match TRBD1. The receptor's source is a man aged 40-50 years with acute or convalescent COVID-19. The chain's CDR3 is CASSSSGGDQPQHF. In nucleotides, the CDR3 is TGTGCCAGCAGCTCCTCAGGGGGCGATCAGCCCCAGCATTTT.